This T cell receptor (beta chain) appears in the sequencing data of a study of blood T cell repertoires in COVID-19. Study information: Samples came from the United States, Italy and Spain, spanning acute and convalescent COVID-19.

This CDR3 is built from 14 residues. Trimming shortened V by 4 bases and J by 2 bases, and 12 bases separated the two germline ends. The germline CDR1 and CDR2 sequences are SGHRS and YFSETQ. Assay: immunoSEQ multiplex PCR; the TCRdb copy retains only in-frame clones and omits some. The profile covers about 160,000 clones, with around nine tenths appearing a single time and over 9% taken by the ten largest. Patients of the Seattle cohort, enrolled during active infection, were followed longitudinally. What was sequenced was peripheral blood. This sequence joins TRBV5-1 and TRBJ2-5, with a possible D match to TRBD1 (6 bases). The sequence was obtained from a woman aged 65 to 85 with COVID-19, enrolled during active disease. As DNA, the CDR3 is TGCGCCAGCAGCGGAAGGACAGATCAAGAGACCCAGTACTTC. Translated, it gives CASSGRTDQETQYF.